The clone carrying this TCR beta chain was counted at least ten times. Its antigen remains unknown. Time point in this sample: sample taken at primary tumor resection. Untreated early-stage non-small cell lung cancer patients, around 72 in total, were the donors. Unsorted whole RNA from tumor, nontumor lung or frozen PBMC underwent sequencing. The data are from a study of spatial heterogeneity in lung cancer. Background on the study: Compared with alpha-chain sequences, beta-chain sequences were consistently detected in greater numbers. Matched bulk RNA-seq yielded a T cell transcriptional module score. Counts of TCR transcripts in tumor regions correlated strongly with that score. General study results and limits: It was found that expanded intratumoral alpha and beta TCR counts tracked tumor mutation counts.

The V end lost 6 bases, the J end lost 8 bases, and 22 bases lay between the germline ends. Per the germline V gene, CDR1 is ENHRY and CDR2 is SYGVKD. The CDR3 runs 16 residues. MiXCR was run by TCRdb on the 5' RACE reads, yielding one entry per CDR3 protein. The repertoire holds some 25,000 distinct CDR3 sequences, with around 7% as singletons. The receptor was isolated from a male donor with early-stage non-small cell lung cancer. The material was lung tumor tissue, obtained at surgery. This chain joins TRBV10-3 and TRBJ1-4, with a weak D call TRBD1 (6 bases). For the CDR3, the DNA is TGTGCCATCAGCGACGCCGCGGGGGGGCGTAGGGAAAAACTGTTTTTT. Translated, it gives CAISDAAGGRREKLFF.